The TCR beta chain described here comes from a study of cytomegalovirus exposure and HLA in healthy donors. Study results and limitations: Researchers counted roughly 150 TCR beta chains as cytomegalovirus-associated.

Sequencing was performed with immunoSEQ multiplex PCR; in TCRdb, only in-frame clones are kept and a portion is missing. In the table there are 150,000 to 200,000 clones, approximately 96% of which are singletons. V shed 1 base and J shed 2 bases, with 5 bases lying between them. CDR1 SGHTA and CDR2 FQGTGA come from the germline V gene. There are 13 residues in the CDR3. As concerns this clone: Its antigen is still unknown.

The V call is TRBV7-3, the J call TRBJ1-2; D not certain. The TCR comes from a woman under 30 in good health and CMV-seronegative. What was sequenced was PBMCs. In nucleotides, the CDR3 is TGTGCCAGCAGCTTAAGAGGGAACTATGGCTACACCTTC. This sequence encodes CASSLRGNYGYTF.